A selection of T cell receptor beta chains follows, all from one sample in a study of T cell changes during pregnancy in multiple sclerosis. Sequencing used immunoSEQ multiplex PCR; TCRdb keeps in-frame clones, though not all of them. Altogether over 50,000 clones are present, 75% to 90% being singletons, with the ten largest covering 0.38%. Source: CD4+ T cells from peripheral blood mononuclear cells, taken in the third trimester of pregnancy. Receptor source: a female donor with multiple sclerosis, enrolled in a pregnancy study. Both conserved end residues are trimmed from each CDR3. Each record gives: D gene, V gene, J gene, CDR3 protein. A D gene is named only where the DNA matches it firmly.

d_gene: .; v_gene: TRBV10-2; j_gene: TRBJ2-2; CDR3aa: ASRLLQGTGELF
d_gene: .; v_gene: TRBV10-3; j_gene: TRBJ1-2; CDR3aa: AISAGDYGYT
d_gene: .; v_gene: TRBV29-1; j_gene: TRBJ1-4; CDR3aa: SVTSGGGGKLF
d_gene: .; v_gene: TRBV4-2; j_gene: TRBJ1-2; CDR3aa: ASSPQGDIYGYT
d_gene: TRBD1; v_gene: TRBV27; j_gene: TRBJ2-7; CDR3aa: ASSYKQQGASYEQY
d_gene: .; v_gene: TRBV10-2; j_gene: TRBJ1-1; CDR3aa: ASSGSLGGNTEAF
d_gene: .; v_gene: TRBV4-2; j_gene: TRBJ2-1; CDR3aa: ASSPQHSSNEQF
d_gene: TRBD1; v_gene: TRBV30; j_gene: TRBJ1-3; CDR3aa: AWLRTGLSGNTIY
d_gene: TRBD2; v_gene: TRBV7-8; j_gene: TRBJ2-3; CDR3aa: ASSKGTSGPLNTQY
d_gene: .; v_gene: TRBV18; j_gene: TRBJ1-2; CDR3aa: ASSPGGFDYGYT
d_gene: TRBD2; v_gene: TRBV19; j_gene: TRBJ2-7; CDR3aa: ASSIPGLEVGEQY
d_gene: TRBD1; v_gene: TRBV7-8; j_gene: TRBJ2-1; CDR3aa: ASSFGTVYNEQF
d_gene: TRBD1; v_gene: TRBV30; j_gene: TRBJ1-3; CDR3aa: AWSRTGTGNTIY
d_gene: .; v_gene: TRBV6-6; j_gene: TRBJ2-7; CDR3aa: ASSGGTAPYEQY
d_gene: TRBD1; v_gene: TRBV11-2; j_gene: TRBJ2-7; CDR3aa: ASSLRAPGQGNHEQY
d_gene: .; v_gene: TRBV13; j_gene: TRBJ2-7; CDR3aa: ASSPPRTFTSSYEQY
d_gene: TRBD2; v_gene: TRBV4-3; j_gene: TRBJ2-1; CDR3aa: ASSQEPSGGSNEQF
d_gene: .; v_gene: TRBV20-1; j_gene: TRBJ2-5; CDR3aa: SADSQETQY
d_gene: .; v_gene: TRBV5-1; j_gene: TRBJ2-3; CDR3aa: ASSRRKLTGASTDTQY
d_gene: TRBD1; v_gene: TRBV4-1; j_gene: TRBJ1-1; CDR3aa: ASSQADRATEAF
d_gene: .; v_gene: TRBV23-1; j_gene: TRBJ2-3; CDR3aa: ASSPRLADTQY
d_gene: TRBD1; v_gene: TRBV27; j_gene: TRBJ1-4; CDR3aa: ASSGGQGGTTNEKLF
d_gene: .; v_gene: TRBV29-1; j_gene: TRBJ1-1; CDR3aa: SVVGGRTNTEAF
d_gene: .; v_gene: TRBV5-3; j_gene: TRBJ2-4; CDR3aa: ARSFDCPPMGLRIQY
d_gene: .; v_gene: TRBV7-9; j_gene: TRBJ1-4; CDR3aa: ASSLTTNEKLF
d_gene: TRBD1; v_gene: TRBV6-1; j_gene: TRBJ1-4; CDR3aa: ASNSGQGREKLF
d_gene: .; v_gene: TRBV18; j_gene: TRBJ2-5; CDR3aa: ASSPLAPTQY
d_gene: .; v_gene: TRBV7-3; j_gene: TRBJ2-7; CDR3aa: ASSLTGAPYEQY